Below, 25 T cell receptor beta chains from the same sample are listed, as sequenced in a study of shared clonotypes between healthy human individuals. TCRdb's table, derived via immunoSEQ multiplex PCR, lists solely in-frame clones and lacks some. The data show approximately 1.1 million clones, about four fifths seen once. Input material: memory CD4+ T cells from PBMCs. Described subset: CD45RA-negative fraction. The source is a man between 18 and 35 years old in good health. Some clones in this sample may be carry-over from other donors' samples.

To note about this clone: Other DNA sequences within the sample encode an identical CDR3. The rearrangement uses TRBV5-1 and TRBJ1-5, with 9 bases aligning to TRBD1. CDR3 size: 14 residues. Trimming removed 4 bases from V and 4 bases from J; junction bases left unmatched: 3. The germline gives CDR1 SGHRS, CDR2 YFSETQ. In DNA, the CDR3 is TGCGCCAGCAGCACAGGGACAGGGAATCAGCCCCAGCATTTT. Its protein product is CASSTGTGNQPQHF.

The V call is TRBV10-3, the J call TRBJ2-1, with TRBD2 matching 9 bases. V lost 3 bases to trimming and J lost 9 bases; unmatched junction nucleotides: 6. This CDR3 is 14 amino acids long. CDR1 and CDR2 from the germline V gene are ENHRY and SYGVKD. The CDR3 sequence: CAISDKREVSEQFF. Here the CDR3 DNA reads TGTGCCATCAGTGATAAGCGGGAGGTGAGTGAGCAGTTCTTC.

The V and J genes are TRBV5-1 and TRBJ1-2, with 9 bases identical to TRBD1. Germline V gene lookup returns CDR1 SGHRS and CDR2 YFSETQ. With V trimmed by 1 base and J by 5 bases, 12 bases remained unmatched. This CDR3 is built from 17 residues. The CDR3: CASSLNRDREFGYGYTF. The CDR3 DNA is TGCGCCAGCAGCTTGAACCGGGACAGGGAATTCGGATATGGCTACACCTTC.

The chain recombines TRBV6-5 with TRBJ2-1, with 14 bases matching TRBD2. Unmatched junction bases numbered 4, after V lost 6 bases and J lost 9 bases. Per the germline V gene, CDR1 is MNHEY and CDR2 is SVGAGI. The CDR3 is 14 residues long. The CDR3 DNA follows: TGTGCCAGCAGAATCGGACTAGCGGGAGGTGAGCAGTTCTTC. This sequence encodes CASRIGLAGGEQFF.

On this clone itself: Other nucleotide sequences from this sample produce the same CDR3. The genes are TRBV2 and TRBJ1-5; 8 bases map to TRBD1. Germline V gene data show CDR1 as SNHLY and CDR2 as FYNNEI. The V segment lost 6 bases and the J segment 5 bases; nucleotides outside the gene matches: 6. This CDR3 has 14 residues. The CDR3 nucleotides are TGTGCCAGCAGCCTTCAGGGGGCAGATCAGCCCCAGCATTTT. It is translated as CASSLQGADQPQHF. Supplemented by reference TRBV2 and TRBJ1-5, the full variable domain reads EPEVTQTPSHQVTQMGQEVILRCVPISNHLYFYWYRQILGQKVEFLVSFYNNEISEKSEIFDDQFSVERPDGSNFTLKIRSTKLEDSAMYFCASSLQGADQPQHFGDGTRLSIL.

In regard to this clone: Distinct nucleotide sequences in the sample also encode this CDR3. This chain uses TRBV2 with TRBJ1-1; D is ambiguous. The germline gives CDR1 SNHLY, CDR2 FYNNEI. This CDR3 has 13 residues. The V end was cut by 5 bases, the J end by 2 bases, with 9 bases between. The CDR3 bases are TGTGCCAGCAGTCCTCCAGCTAACACTGAAGCTTTCTTT. Translation: CASSPPANTEAFF. Filled out from reference TRBV2 and TRBJ1-1, the complete variable domain reads EPEVTQTPSHQVTQMGQEVILRCVPISNHLYFYWYRQILGQKVEFLVSFYNNEISEKSEIFDDQFSVERPDGSNFTLKIRSTKLEDSAMYFCASSPPANTEAFFGQGTRLTVV.

The chain links TRBV2 to TRBJ2-4, with D possibly matching TRBD1 (6 bases). Per the germline V gene, CDR1 is SNHLY and CDR2 is FYNNEI. CDR3 length: 15 amino acids. Deletions cut 5 bases from V and 0 bases from J, with 11 bases between. CDR3 DNA: TGTGCCAGCAGTCCGGACAGAGGAGCCAAAAACATTCAGTACTTC. Protein sequence: CASSPDRGAKNIQYF. The full variable domain, in which reference TRBV2 and TRBJ2-4 provide the parts outside the CDR3, is EPEVTQTPSHQVTQMGQEVILRCVPISNHLYFYWYRQILGQKVEFLVSFYNNEISEKSEIFDDQFSVERPDGSNFTLKIRSTKLEDSAMYFCASSPDRGAKNIQYFGAGTRLSVL.

The chain joins TRBV5-1 to TRBJ2-2; 7 nucleotides align to TRBD1. CDR1 SGHRS and CDR2 YFSETQ come from the germline V gene. The CDR3 covers 16 residues. Trimming cost V 3 bases and J 0 bases; bases outside gene matches: 5. CDR3 nucleotide sequence: TGCGCCAGCAGCTCAGGACAGGTCTCGAACACCGGGGAGCTGTTTTTT. It translates to CASSSGQVSNTGELFF. Full variable domain (rest looked up from reference TRBV5-1 and TRBJ2-2): KAGVTQTPRYLIKTRGQQVTLSCSPISGHRSVSWYQQTPGQGLQFLFEYFSETQRNKGNFPGRFSGRQFSNSRSEMNVSTLELGDSALYLCASSSGQVSNTGELFFGEGSRLTVL.

The V gene is TRBV25-1, the J gene TRBJ2-7; D is perhaps TRBD1 (5 bases). CDR1 and CDR2 (germline): MGHDK, SYGVNS. The CDR3 contains 15 residues. V lost 2 bases and J 3 bases, leaving 14 bases between the germline ends. The CDR3, as DNA: TGTGCCAGCAGTGAAAGACAGTCGAACATCTACGAGCAGTACTTC. It is translated as CASSERQSNIYEQYF.

This clone has just one count. J is TRBJ2-2 and V is TRBV5-1, with 7 bases that match TRBD1. Trimming removed 0 bases from V and 3 bases from J; junction bases left unmatched: 5. Germline lookup yields CDR1 SGHRS and CDR2 YFSETQ. The CDR3 length is 16 residues. The DNA for the CDR3 is TGCGCCAGCAGCTTGGCAGGGGGTGGTCACACCGGGGAGCTGTTTTTT. The encoded protein is CASSLAGGGHTGELFF.

This clone was picked up many times. The chain uses TRBV5-1 and TRBJ1-2; D gene ambiguous. The CDR3 consists of 14 residues. V lost 0 bases, J lost 0 bases, and 6 bases lay in between. Germline-derived CDR1 and CDR2 are SGHRS and YFSETQ. CDR3 in DNA: TGCGCCAGCAGCTTGGACAGCACTAACTATGGCTACACCTTC. It specifies CASSLDSTNYGYTF.

This clone was recorded a few times. The rearrangement uses TRBV28 and TRBJ2-7; 10 bases match TRBD2. J lost 7 bases, V lost 8 bases, and 17 bases had no gene match. From germline, CDR1 is MDHEN and CDR2 SYDVKM. The CDR3 is 16 residues long. CDR3 sequence (DNA): TGTGCCAGCTTTTCCCCCGGGACTAGCGAATTCAGGGAGCAGTACTTC. It translates to CASFSPGTSEFREQYF.

The chain joins TRBV28 to TRBJ2-1, with 11 nucleotides matching TRBD1. The germline gives CDR1 MDHEN, CDR2 SYDVKM. CDR3 length equals 15 residues. J was trimmed by 10 bases and V by 6 bases; bases with no gene match: 11. This CDR3 is CASRATGTGGEEQFF. For the CDR3, the DNA is TGTGCCAGCAGAGCCACCGGGACAGGGGGGGAAGAGCAGTTCTTC.

J is TRBJ2-5 and V is TRBV6-5; D possibly corresponds to TRBD1 (6 bases). The germline gives CDR1 MNHEY, CDR2 SVGAGI. This CDR3 region has 15 residues. Trimming took 5 bases from V and 0 from J, leaving 13 bases between them. CDR3 sequence: CASSPRDTNQETQYF. CDR3 coding DNA: TGTGCCAGCAGTCCCCGGGACACCAACCAAGAGACCCAGTACTTC.

The chain couples TRBV7-2 to TRBJ2-3; D gene unclear. Trimming removed 0 bases at V and 2 bases at J, with 6 bases between. The CDR3 runs 14 residues. Germline CDR1 and CDR2: SGHTA and FQGNSA. The CDR3 loop reads CASSLAGNTDTQYF. CDR3 nucleotide sequence: TGTGCCAGCAGCTTAGCAGGCAACACAGATACGCAGTATTTT.

The chain joins TRBV6-6 to TRBJ2-7, with 7 bases matching TRBD2. V lost 4 bases to trimming and J lost 2 bases; unmatched junction nucleotides: 8. This CDR3 is 15 amino acids long. Germline values: CDR1 MNHNY, CDR2 SVGAGI (reference sequence). CDR3 amino acids: CASSLAGPGPYEQYF. As DNA, the CDR3 is TGTGCCAGCAGTTTAGCGGGCCCGGGCCCCTACGAGCAGTACTTC.

In its sample, this clone was seen a few times. The chain is built from TRBV5-8 and TRBJ2-5; D possibly corresponds to TRBD2 (6 bases). Germline-derived CDR1 and CDR2 are SGHTS and YDEGEE. The CDR3 length is 15 residues. Trimming shortened V by 0 bases and J by 7 bases, and 16 bases separated the two germline ends. The CDR3 protein is CASSLAPTVGGTQYF. Written as DNA, the CDR3 is TGTGCCAGCAGCTTGGCACCCACGGTGGGGGGGACCCAGTACTTC.

The gene calls are TRBV6-1 and TRBJ2-1; the match to TRBD2 covers 15 bases. J lost 9 bases, V lost 8 bases, and 8 bases had no gene match. In germline, CDR1 is MNHNS, CDR2 SASEGT. This CDR3 has 15 residues. The CDR3 is CASVSGTSGRIEQFF. The CDR3 nucleotides are TGTGCCAGCGTTTCCGGGACTAGCGGGAGGATTGAGCAGTTCTTC.

V usage is TRBV6-5 and J usage is TRBJ2-2, with 10 bases lining up with TRBD2. Germline trimming cut 2 bases from V and 6 bases from J; bases unmatched to any gene: 6. Germline V CDR1 and CDR2: MNHEY, SVGAGI. The CDR3 spans 16 residues. CDR3 bases: TGTGCCAGCAGTTACGCCGGGACTAGCGTTCCCGGGGAGCTGTTTTTT. Translation: CASSYAGTSVPGELFF.

V is TRBV5-1 and J is TRBJ2-2; TRBD1 matches 8 bases. With V trimmed by 4 bases and J by 0 bases, 8 bases remained unmatched. CDR1 and CDR2 from the germline V gene are SGHRS and YFSETQ. This CDR3 is 17 amino acids long. The CDR3 loop reads CASSQAGGAANTGELFF. The CDR3 nucleotides read TGCGCCAGCAGCCAGGCAGGGGGCGCGGCGAACACCGGGGAGCTGTTTTTT.

The V and J genes are TRBV19 and TRBJ2-1, with D perhaps TRBD1 (5 bases). Between the trimmed V and J ends, which lost 6 bases and 4 bases, there was a span of 10 bases. Germline CDR1 and CDR2: LNHDA and SQIVND (reference sequence). This CDR3 is built from 13 residues. The CDR3 here is CASSKQVYNEQFF. CDR3 bases: TGTGCCAGTAGCAAACAGGTATACAATGAGCAGTTCTTC.

The V and J genes are TRBV19 and TRBJ1-4; no definite D call. Per germline, CDR1 LNHDA and CDR2 SQIVND (reference sequence). The CDR3 is 17 amino acids. V dropped 4 bases and J dropped 0 bases, with 15 bases sitting between them. The CDR3 DNA reads TGTGCCAGTAGTACCTATCCAGGAGCTGCAACTAATGAAAAACTGTTTTTT. The encoded protein is CASSTYPGAATNEKLFF.

The rearrangement links TRBV2 to TRBJ2-7; 11 nucleotides align to TRBD2. The CDR3 covers 14 residues. The V segment lost 5 bases and the J segment 4 bases; nucleotides outside the gene matches: 4. Germline CDR1 and CDR2: SNHLY and FYNNEI. The CDR3 DNA reads TGTGCCAGCAGTCCTAGCGGGAGGACTTACGAGCAGTACTTC. This translates into CASSPSGRTYEQYF.

V usage is TRBV15 and J usage is TRBJ1-4, with D uncertain. Trimming shortened V by 1 base and J by 2 bases, and 11 bases separated the two germline ends. The CDR3 consists of 16 residues. Per the germline V gene, CDR1 is LNHNV and CDR2 is YYDKDF (reference sequence). The CDR3, as DNA: TGTGCCACCAGCAGAGGAGAGGTGGGCACTAATGAAAAACTGTTTTTT. It is translated as CATSRGEVGTNEKLFF. The entire variable domain, with the rest obtained from reference TRBV15 and TRBJ1-4, is as follows: DAMVIQNPRYQVTQFGKPVTLSCSQTLNHNVMYWYQQKSSQAPKLLFHYYDKDFNNEADTPDNFQSRRPNTSFCFLDIRSPGLGDTAMYLCATSRGEVGTNEKLFFGSGTQLSVL.

V and J are TRBV6-6 and TRBJ1-1, with 9 positions matching TRBD1. Germline CDR1 MNHNY, CDR2 SVGAGI (reference sequence). V lost 6 bases to trimming and J lost 1 base; unmatched junction nucleotides: 9. The CDR3 length is 16 residues. DNA for the CDR3: TGTGCCAGCAGGCCTGACAGGGGGAGGGGGAACACTGAAGCTTTCTTT. Its translation is CASRPDRGRGNTEAFF.